The T cell receptor (beta chain) described here comes from a study of T-cell memory formation after mild COVID-19. In TCRdb, the 5' RACE reads were re-called with MiXCR into one record per CDR3 protein. Of 500,000 to 600,000 distinct CDR3 sequences listed, roughly 18% are singletons. There are a few counts of this clonotype. The CDR3 runs 15 residues. V lost 5 bases and J 8 bases, leaving 19 bases between the germline ends. Germline V gene data show CDR1 as MNHEY and CDR2 as SMNVEV (reference sequence). The TCR comes from an adult woman who had mild COVID-19 (a few samples of this study predate the infection). Cell type and time point are not known. The genes are TRBV27 and TRBJ2-1, with no clear D. Sequencing was performed on PBMCs or a T cell subset sorted from them (not recorded which). The CDR3 coding sequence is TGTGCCAGCAGTCCCGAAGCCCCTTCTACGGATGAGCAGTTCTTC. Translated, it gives CASSPEAPSTDEQFF.